The clone carrying this T cell receptor beta chain was observed at least ten times. This sample stems from a study of T cells in Graves' hyperthyroidism and ophthalmopathy. Study-level background: Peripheral blood was taken when the disease was first diagnosed, before any treatment began.

V lost 6 bases to trimming and J lost 1 base, with 9 bases between them. Germline V gene data show CDR1 as DFQATT and CDR2 as SNEGSKA (reference sequence). The CDR3 consists of 12 residues. Not enrolled were patients with uncontrolled infection, other autoimmune disease, pregnancy or lactation. A 10 ml volume of fresh peripheral blood provided the PBMCs. RNA transcripts served as the template for amplifying TCR beta CDR3 regions. HTBI primers were used for first-round RT-PCR of the TCR CDR3. MiXCR, applied by TCRdb to the multiplex PCR reads, yields one record per CDR3 protein. The sample includes 500,000 to 650,000 distinct CDR3 sequences, approximately 17% of them seen just once.

The sample comprised blood. The chain carries TRBV20-1 and TRBJ1-1; tentative D call: TRBD1 (5 bases). This receptor was taken from a woman under 30 with Graves' ophthalmopathy. The CDR3 reads CSAPQGNTEAFF. CDR3 sequence (DNA): TGCAGTGCGCCGCAGGGGAACACTGAAGCTTTCTTT.